A single sample is the source of the 6 T cell receptor beta chains below, sequenced in a study of shared clonotypes between healthy human individuals. Data came from immunoSEQ multiplex PCR; TCRdb stores just in-frame clones and leaves some out. The table has approximately 940,000 clones, over 75% seen once; the top ten hold approximately 1.5%. The sequencing input was memory CD4+ T cells sorted from blood. The subset is: CD45RA-negative fraction. These receptors came from a man younger than 30 in good health.

This clone was seen more than once but under ten times. The rearrangement uses TRBV7-2 and TRBJ2-5, with 12 nucleotides matching TRBD2. V lost 5 bases and J lost 7; bases outside the gene matches: 11. Germline values: CDR1 SGHTA, CDR2 FQGNSA. The CDR3 totals 16 residues. CDR3 bases: TGTGCCAGCAGCCGAAGGACTAGCGGGGCCGAAGGGACCCAGTACTTC. Amino acid sequence: CASSRRTSGAEGTQYF.

The chain joins TRBV7-2 to TRBJ2-2; D tentatively fits TRBD1 or TRBD2 (5 bases each). This CDR3 is built from 15 residues. Trimming removed 1 base at V and 3 bases at J, with 9 bases between. Germline-derived CDR1 and CDR2 are SGHTA and FQGNSA. CDR3 bases: TGTGCCAGCAGCTTAGGAGGGACGTACACCGGGGAGCTGTTTTTT. Residues: CASSLGGTYTGELFF.

This clone occurred once. The chain joins TRBV20-1 to TRBJ1-2; the D gene is possibly TRBD1 (5 bases). The CDR3 runs to 8 residues. Germline values: CDR1 DFQATT, CDR2 SNEGSKA (reference sequence). CDR3: CRGGGYTF. The CDR3 DNA is TGCAGGGGGGGTGGCTACACCTTC.

As for this clone: This sequence is one base from a far larger clone and is likely a read error. The V call is TRBV6-5, the J call TRBJ1-4; TRBD1 matches 9 bases. CDR3 length: 14 residues. Germline assignment: CDR1 MNHEY and CDR2 SVGAGI. J lost 8 bases, V lost 10 bases, and 11 bases had no gene match. CDR3 region: CANGSGTGWEKLFF. The DNA of the CDR3 is TGTGCCAACGGTTCCGGGACAGGGTGGGAAAAACTGTTTTTT.

Comment on this clone: Other DNA sequences in this specimen translate into the identical CDR3. The chain recombines TRBV28 with TRBJ2-7, with D possibly matching TRBD2 (5 bases). CDR1 is MDHEN, CDR2 SYDVKM, per germline. This CDR3 has 13 amino acids. The V end was cut by 2 bases, the J end by 4 bases, with 9 bases between. The CDR3 sequence is CASSLGSAYEQYF. CDR3 DNA: TGTGCCAGCAGTTTAGGTAGCGCTTACGAGCAGTACTTC.

The chain has TRBV4-3 and TRBJ1-1; D ambiguous. V lost 2 bases, J lost 1 base, and 8 bases lay in between. CDR3 length: 14 amino acids. The germline V gene has CDR1 LGHNA and CDR2 YSLEER. The CDR3 region has the DNA TGCGCCAGCAGCCAACTGGGAGGGAACACTGAAGCTTTCTTT. Its protein is CASSQLGGNTEAFF.